These T cell receptor beta chains were read from a single sample in a study of T cell repertoires in cytomegalovirus infection. A single record per CDR3 protein comes from TCRdb applying MiXCR to the reads. Of approximately 76,000 distinct CDR3 sequences listed, 20% to 30% are singletons. Their cognate antigens are unknown. Here the sequenced sample was CD8+ T cells from cultured PBMCs, taken from culture after CMV antigen stimulation. The receptor source for this set is a human donor in good health (CMV status not recorded). Some clones in this sample may be carry-over from other donors' samples. The CDR3 runs from the conserved cysteine through the conserved F or W. Each record gives: D gene, V gene, J gene, clone size, CDR3 protein, CDR3 DNA. A D gene is named only where the DNA matches it firmly. Size is stated for part of the rows, as once, few or many counts, or as a class when the clone is expanded.

TRBD2	TRBV7-2	TRBJ2-3	many	CASSLVSGRDTQYF	TGTGCCAGCAGCTTAGTAAGCGGGAGAGATACGCAGTATTTT
.	TRBV28	TRBJ1-1	.	CASSQTRFNTEAFF	TGTGCCAGCAGCCAGACCCGATTTAACACTGAAGCTTTCTTT
.	TRBV27	TRBJ2-7	few	CASSFPGAGLYEQYF	TGTGCCAGCAGTTTCCCCGGGGCAGGGCTCTACGAGCAGTACTTC
.	TRBV4-1	TRBJ2-3	.	CASSQVLGGPDTQYF	TGCGCCAGCAGCCAAGTCCTTGGGGGCCCAGATACGCAGTATTTT
.	TRBV3-1	TRBJ1-1	.	CASSQEGDLEAFF	TGTGCCAGCAGCCAAGAGGGGGATCTTGAAGCTTTCTTT
TRBD2	TRBV6-2/TRBV6-3	TRBJ2-1	few	CASRQTGLAGSYNEQFF	TGTGCCAGCAGACAAACCGGACTAGCGGGATCATACAATGAGCAGTTCTTC
.	TRBV5-1	TRBJ2-1	few	CASLNRNEQFF	TGCGCCAGCTTAAATAGGAATGAGCAGTTCTTC
.	TRBV11-2	TRBJ2-2	.	CASSRTNTGEQFF	TGTGCCAGCAGCCGTACGAACACCGGGGAGCAGTTTTTT
TRBD1	TRBV7-6	TRBJ1-5	many	CASSPGGGRSNQPQHF	TGTGCCAGCAGCCCAGGGGGGGGAAGGAGCAATCAGCCCCAGCATTTT
.	TRBV7-9	TRBJ1-1	.	CASSLGGSGTEAFF	TGTGCCAGCAGCTTGGGGGGGTCGGGCACTGAAGCTTTCTTT
.	TRBV7-2	TRBJ1-4	many	CASSPRNLATNEKLFF	TGTGCCAGCAGCCCCAGAAATTTGGCGACTAATGAAAAACTGTTTTTT
.	TRBV4-2	TRBJ2-2	.	CASSQDLGGELFF	TGTGCCAGCAGCCAAGATCTAGGTGGGGAGCTGTTTTTT
.	TRBV6-1	TRBJ2-1	many	CAAPGMGANEQFF	TGTGCCGCACCAGGGATGGGGGCCAATGAGCAGTTCTTC
TRBD1	TRBV7-9	TRBJ2-7	.	CASSLRDRPYEQYF	TGTGCCAGCAGCTTACGGGACAGACCCTACGAGCAGTACTTC
.	TRBV7-8	TRBJ2-2	many	CASSLEGTGELFF	TGTGCCAGCAGCTTAGAAGGCACCGGGGAGCTGTTTTTT
.	TRBV2	TRBJ2-3	few	CASSGATLSTDTQYF	TGTGCCAGCAGTGGTGCTACCCTTAGCACAGATACGCAGTATTTT
.	TRBV12-5	TRBJ1-1	few	CASGLVRAVRTEAFF	TGTGCTAGTGGTTTGGTACGAGCAGTACGGACTGAAGCTTTCTTT